These T cell receptor beta chains were read from a single sample in a study of blood T cell repertoires in COVID-19. This table comes from immunoSEQ multiplex PCR, and its TCRdb copy is limited to in-frame clones, with some not included. Of approximately 100,000 clones listed, about 88% are singletons. Sequenced input: peripheral blood. The origin of the receptors is a human donor in a cohort sampled during active COVID-19. Each CDR3 is given with its conserved first and last residue. D genes are given only for firm matches. Some rows mark clone size as missing; the rest say once, few, many or name a class of expanded clone.

16,.,TRBV11-2,TRBJ1-2,.,TGTGCCAGCAGCCCCTTGGCCGTTTCCATCAGGCATGGCTACACCTTC,CASSPLAVSIRHGYTF
15,many,TRBV4-1,TRBJ1-1,.,TGCGCCAGCAGCCCCCTGGGAGGCAGAAACACTGAAGCTTTCTTT,CASSPLGGRNTEAFF
16,.,TRBV24-1,TRBJ2-7,TRBD1,TGTGCCACCAGTGATTCCCATGGGACAGGCTCCTACGAGCAGTACTTC,CATSDSHGTGSYEQYF
15,few,TRBV27,TRBJ1-2,TRBD1,TGTGCCAGCAGTTTAGATCGGGACAGCCACTATGGCTACACCTTC,CASSLDRDSHYGYTF
16,few,TRBV11-3,TRBJ1-3,.,TGTGCCAGCAGCTTAGCCGAAGGGGGAACTGGAAACACCATATATTTT,CASSLAEGGTGNTIYF
11,.,TRBV12-3/TRBV12-4,TRBJ1-1,.,TGTGCCGACAGCGCGATCACTGAAGCTTTCTTT,CADSAITEAFF
15,.,TRBV23-1,TRBJ1-1,TRBD1,TGCGCCAGCAGTCATGATTTCACAGGGGACACTGAAGCTTTCTTT,CASSHDFTGDTEAFF
14,.,TRBV9,TRBJ1-1,.,TGTGCCAGCAGTCCGACTCTCGGTGGCACTGAAGCTTTCTTT,CASSPTLGGTEAFF
14,few,TRBV9,TRBJ1-4,.,TGTGCCAGCAGCGTAGCTCCCCAGGATGAAAAACTGTTTTTT,CASSVAPQDEKLFF
13,.,TRBV6-6,TRBJ2-3,.,TGTGCCAGCTTAGCTCCAGGGTTTGATACGCAGTATTTT,CASLAPGFDTQYF
15,few,TRBV7-9,TRBJ1-6,.,TGTGCCAGCAGCTCTCATGGCGAGGGAAATTCACCCCTCCACTTT,CASSSHGEGNSPLHF
15,.,TRBV7-8,TRBJ1-6,.,TGTGCCAGCAGCTTAGATGGTGGCATTAATTCACCCCTCCACTTT,CASSLDGGINSPLHF
16,.,TRBV7-8,TRBJ2-7,TRBD1,TGTGCCAGCAGCTTAGTTGGTGGACAGGGGGAGTTAGAGCAGTACTTC,CASSLVGGQGELEQYF
14,.,TRBV11-2,TRBJ2-7,TRBD1,TGTGCCAGCAGCGCCGGGACAGGGAAAAACGAGCAGTACTTC,CASSAGTGKNEQYF
12,once,TRBV10-3,TRBJ1-1,.,TGTGCCATCAGTCAGGGGAACACTGAAGCTTTCTTT,CAISQGNTEAFF
13,.,TRBV12-3/TRBV12-4,TRBJ1-1,TRBD1,TGTGCCAGCAGTTTGCAGGGGGTAACTGAAGCTTTCTTT,CASSLQGVTEAFF
13,few,TRBV28,TRBJ1-2,TRBD1,TGTGCCAGCAGAGACAGGGGGGCGGATGGCTACACCTTC,CASRDRGADGYTF
15,.,TRBV18,TRBJ2-5,.,TGTGCCAGCTCACAGGCTACGGGGTACCAAGAGACCCAGTACTTC,CASSQATGYQETQYF
15,.,TRBV11-2,TRBJ1-1,.,TGTGCCAGCAGCTTAGTGGGGCTTGTAGGGGCTGAAGCTTTCTTT,CASSLVGLVGAEAFF
15,.,TRBV5-1,TRBJ2-7,TRBD1,TGCGCCAGCAGCTTGGCGACAGGGGAGACTTACGAGCAGTACTTC,CASSLATGETYEQYF
14,.,TRBV7-2,TRBJ2-1,TRBD1,TGTGCCAGCAGCTTTGGGACAGGCTACAATGAGCAGTTCTTC,CASSFGTGYNEQFF
13,.,TRBV6-4,TRBJ1-2,.,TGTGCCAGCAGTGTGGAACAGGGCTATGGCTACACCTTC,CASSVEQGYGYTF
16,.,TRBV7-3,TRBJ2-5,TRBD2,TGTGCCAGCAGCCCCGCGGGCGGGAGTTCGGTGGAGACCCAGTACTTC,CASSPAGGSSVETQYF
16,once,TRBV28,TRBJ2-1,TRBD2,TGTGCCAGCAGTTTGGCTAGCGGGGGGCAAAGTAATGAGCAGTTCTTC,CASSLASGGQSNEQFF
15,.,TRBV5-1,TRBJ2-7,TRBD1,TGCGCCAGCAGCATCACACCGGGACAGGGAGCCGAGCAGTACTTC,CASSITPGQGAEQYF
16,.,TRBV9,TRBJ1-3,.,TGTGCCAGCAGCGCCGGCCTACATAGCCCTGGAAACACCATATATTTT,CASSAGLHSPGNTIYF
15,once,TRBV6-6,TRBJ1-3,.,TGTGCCAGCAGTTCCACAGGGCGCACTGGAAACACCATATATTTT,CASSSTGRTGNTIYF
14,once,TRBV5-1,TRBJ2-5,TRBD1,TGCGCCAGCAGCCTGGGACAGGGAGGCGAGACCCAGTACTTC,CASSLGQGGETQYF
15,.,TRBV6-5,TRBJ1-5,.,TGTGCCAGTCTTATTGGCAGGGCCTACAATCAGCCCCAGCATTTT,CASLIGRAYNQPQHF
12,.,TRBV12-3/TRBV12-4,TRBJ2-3,.,TGTGCCAGCACCCCGGTGGGGGGTACGCAGTATTTT,CASTPVGGTQYF
16,.,TRBV5-1,TRBJ2-5,TRBD2,TGCGCCAGCAGCCATAGCGGGAGAGCTCTACAAGAGACCCAGTACTTC,CASSHSGRALQETQYF
15,.,TRBV27,TRBJ1-6,.,TGTGCCAGCAGTTTAATTTCGGGGGGGAATTCACCCCTCCACTTT,CASSLISGGNSPLHF
15,.,TRBV3-1/TRBV3-2,TRBJ1-6,TRBD1,TGTGCCAGCAGCCGAGGGACAGCTGATAATTCACCCCTCCACTTT,CASSRGTADNSPLHF
16,.,TRBV5-1,TRBJ2-5,TRBD2,TGCGCCAGCAGCTTGCTTGGGGGAGGGCCTGGGGAGACCCAGTACTTC,CASSLLGGGPGETQYF
13,.,TRBV15,TRBJ1-2,.,TGTGCCACCAGCATGAGTGACTACTATGGCTACACCTTC,CATSMSDYYGYTF
13,.,TRBV28,TRBJ1-1,.,TGTGCCAGCAGTTTAGGTGGGGCGCGGGGGGCTTTCTTT,CASSLGGARGAFF
16,.,TRBV7-2,TRBJ2-2,.,TGTGCCAGCAGCTTAGAAGGCGGAGCGAACACCGGGGAGCTGTTTTTT,CASSLEGGANTGELFF
17,.,TRBV6-2/TRBV6-3,TRBJ2-7,TRBD1,TGTGCCAGCAGTTACGCCGGGACAGGCTACACATCCTACGAGCAGTACTTC,CASSYAGTGYTSYEQYF
13,.,TRBV18,TRBJ2-5,.,TGTGCCAGCTCACCGGACAGACAAGAGACCCAGTACTTC,CASSPDRQETQYF
16,.,TRBV24-1,TRBJ2-5,.,TGTGCCACCAGTGATCGTCGACAGCAGTACCAAGAGACCCAGTACTTC,CATSDRRQQYQETQYF
13,.,TRBV6-5,TRBJ2-7,.,TGTGCCACCTGGACAGCCCTTACCTACGAGCAGTACTTC,CATWTALTYEQYF
11,.,TRBV10-3,TRBJ1-1,TRBD1,TGTGCCATGGGACAGGGCACTGAAGCTTTCTTT,CAMGQGTEAFF
12,.,TRBV19,TRBJ2-7,.,TGTGCCAGTGAAGACAGGACCTACGAGCAGTACTTC,CASEDRTYEQYF
15,few,TRBV19,TRBJ1-1,.,TGTGCCAGTATCCAAGTAGGAGCTCCCGGGACTGAAGCTTTCTTT,CASIQVGAPGTEAFF
16,.,TRBV4-2,TRBJ2-7,TRBD2,TGTGCCAGCAGCCAAGTTGTAGCGGGACTCGACTACGAGCAGTACTTC,CASSQVVAGLDYEQYF
16,.,TRBV7-8,TRBJ2-7,TRBD1,TGTGCCAGCAGGCGACCGGGACAGGGTAGCTCCTACGAGCAGTACTTC,CASRRPGQGSSYEQYF
13,.,TRBV6-5,TRBJ1-1,.,TGTGCCAGCACCTTTACAGGGAACACTGAAGCTTTCTTT,CASTFTGNTEAFF
14,.,TRBV6-2/TRBV6-3,TRBJ1-6,TRBD1,TGTGCCAGCAGTTCAGGGGGCTCAAATTCACCCCTCCACTTT,CASSSGGSNSPLHF
15,few,TRBV4-3,TRBJ1-1,.,TGCGCCAGCAGCCATGGCGGGATGATCGGGACTGAAGCTTTCTTT,CASSHGGMIGTEAFF